Below are 27 T cell receptor beta chains sequenced from a single sample in a study of blood T cell repertoires in COVID-19. Assay: immunoSEQ multiplex PCR; the TCRdb copy retains only in-frame clones and omits some. Among around 180,000 clones, around 86% were seen once, and the ten largest hold more than 7.5%. The specimen was PBMCs or T cells enriched from blood (not recorded which). Receptors originate from a woman aged 25 to 39 who had recovered from COVID-19.

The rearrangement links TRBV4-1 to TRBJ1-2; no clear D gene. Trimming stripped 1 base from V and 7 bases from J, with 16 bases between. The CDR3 spans 15 residues. Per the germline V gene, CDR1 is MGHRA and CDR2 is YSYEKL. The CDR3 bases are TGCGCCAGCAGCCAAGGACCAGGCCGGGAAGGTGGCTACACCTTC. It specifies CASSQGPGREGGYTF.

The genes are TRBV27 and TRBJ2-1, with 9 bases fitting TRBD1. V gave up 10 bases and J gave up 3 bases; unmatched junction bases: 4. The CDR3 consists of 13 residues. Germline-derived CDR1 and CDR2 are MNHEY and SMNVEV (reference sequence). The CDR3 bases are TGTGCCAACACGGGACAGGGCTACAATGAGCAGTTCTTC. Translating gives CANTGQGYNEQFF.

CDR3 DNA: TGTGCCAGCAGTTTTAGACTAGCGGGGCTAGAGCAGTTCTTC. This encodes CASSFRLAGLEQFF. The rearrangement links TRBV27 to TRBJ2-1, with 11 bases that match TRBD2. Germline lookup yields CDR1 MNHEY and CDR2 SMNVEV (reference sequence). The CDR3 is 14 amino acids. With V trimmed by 3 bases and J by 10 bases, 5 bases remained unmatched.

The chain has TRBV27 and TRBJ2-3; 7 nucleotides align to TRBD1. V shed 6 bases, J shed 2 bases, and the junction held 5 bases outside the gene matches. There are 14 residues in the CDR3. Germline V gives CDR1 MNHEY, CDR2 SMNVEV (reference sequence). CDR3 sequence: CASSTTGTTDTQYF. The DNA of the CDR3 is TGTGCCAGCAGCACGACAGGGACCACAGATACGCAGTATTTT.

The rearrangement links TRBV28 to TRBJ2-1; TRBD2 agrees at 7 bases. There are 17 residues in the CDR3. Germline CDR1 is MDHEN and CDR2 is SYDVKM. The trim removed 2 bases at V and 6 bases at J, leaving 13 bases unmatched. The CDR3 loop is CASSLSLGEGRGNEQFF. The CDR3 DNA follows: TGTGCCAGCAGTTTAAGTTTGGGGGAGGGCCGAGGCAATGAGCAGTTCTTC.

This sequence joins TRBV19 and TRBJ2-7; D is uncertain. With 7 bases removed from V and 6 bases from J, the gap between germline ends came to 19 bases. CDR1 LNHDA and CDR2 SQIVND come from the germline V gene (reference sequence). This CDR3 region has 14 residues. CDR3 in amino acids: CASTQEGTPSEQYF. The CDR3 nucleotides are TGTGCCAGTACCCAGGAAGGAACACCGTCCGAGCAGTACTTC.

CDR3 nucleotides: TGCGCCAGCAGCCACGAAAAGGGACTAGCGGGAGATATGGCCAAAAACATTCAGTACTTC. As protein: CASSHEKGLAGDMAKNIQYF. This chain uses TRBV4-1 with TRBJ2-4; TRBD2 matches 14 bases. Trimming cost V 3 bases and J 1 base; bases outside gene matches: 11. From germline, CDR1 is MGHRA and CDR2 YSYEKL. CDR3 length: 20 amino acids.

For the CDR3, the DNA is TGTGCCAGCAGCGTAGGGAGATTAGGGGGAGCCCCTAACTACAATGAGCAGTTCTTC. This encodes CASSVGRLGGAPNYNEQFF. The chain is built from TRBV9 and TRBJ2-1; tentative D call: TRBD1 (6 bases). The CDR3 is made up of 19 amino acids. The V gene's germline CDR1 is SGDLS and CDR2 YYNGEE. V was trimmed by 0 bases and J by 3 bases, leaving 22 bases between them.

This clone was detected once. This sequence joins TRBV27 and TRBJ1-2, with D possibly being TRBD1 (6 bases). This CDR3 region has 14 residues. CDR1 and CDR2 from the germline V gene are MNHEY and SMNVEV (reference sequence). V was pared by 5 bases and J by 1 base, with 11 bases between. This chain's CDR3 is CASSRTALNYGYTF. The CDR3 region has the DNA TGTGCCAGCAGTCGGACAGCACTTAACTATGGCTACACCTTC.

This clone appeared once. CDR3 amino acids: CASRVQGWGSDTQYF. The CDR3 DNA reads TGTGCCAGCAGAGTTCAGGGCTGGGGATCAGATACGCAGTATTTT. The chain has TRBV6-5 and TRBJ2-3; possibly TRBD1 for D (5 bases). Deletions cut 6 bases from V and 4 bases from J, with 17 bases between. Germline loops: CDR1 MNHEY, CDR2 SVGAGI. CDR3 size: 15 residues.

The chain employs TRBV10-3 and TRBJ2-1; 11 nucleotides line up with TRBD2. CDR3 size: 16 residues. Germline loops: CDR1 ENHRY, CDR2 SYGVKD. With V trimmed by 2 bases and J by 4 bases, 4 bases remained unmatched. CDR3 amino acids: CAISEGLAGGYNEQFF. CDR3 DNA: TGTGCCATCAGTGAGGGGCTAGCGGGGGGATACAATGAGCAGTTCTTC.

The chain employs TRBV5-1 and TRBJ1-1, with 7 bases identical to TRBD1. CDR3 size: 15 residues. Germline CDR1 and CDR2: SGHRS and YFSETQ. With 4 bases clipped from V and 4 bases from J, the junction kept 10 bases outside the gene matches. In DNA, the CDR3 is TGCGCCAGCAGCCCTGACGGACAGGCGACCACTGAAGCTTTCTTT. It codes for CASSPDGQATTEAFF.

The V gene is TRBV7-9, the J gene TRBJ1-2; 9 nucleotides agree with TRBD1. The CDR3 sequence is 15 residues long. The germline V gene has CDR1 SEHNR and CDR2 FQNEAQ (reference sequence). The J segment lost 7 bases and the V segment lost 5 bases, leaving 11 bases of the junction unmatched. The CDR3 reads CASSPLWDRDRGYTF. CDR3 coding DNA: TGTGCCAGCAGCCCCCTTTGGGACAGGGATCGTGGCTACACCTTC.

The chain uses TRBV7-2 and TRBJ2-1; 12 nucleotides agree with TRBD2. The CDR3 length is 14 residues. After removal of 4 bases from V and 15 bases from J, the junction contained 10 bases not matched to a gene. The germline V gene encodes CDR1 SGHTA and CDR2 FQGNSA. The CDR3 spells CASSSPTSGGPGFF. Written as DNA, the CDR3 is TGTGCCAGCAGCTCTCCGACTAGCGGGGGCCCTGGGTTCTTC.

V usage is TRBV7-8 and J usage is TRBJ2-7; 8 nucleotides align to TRBD2. Germline V gene data show CDR1 as SGHVS and CDR2 as FQNEAQ. V shed 3 bases, J shed 7 bases, and the junction held 2 bases outside the gene matches. This CDR3 has 12 amino acids. The CDR3 nucleotides are TGTGCCAGCAGCTTCTCTAGCGGGGAGCAGTACTTC. This gives the protein CASSFSSGEQYF.

The chain couples TRBV6-2 or TRBV6-3 to TRBJ2-1; 10 nucleotides match TRBD2. J gave up 4 bases and V 4 bases, and 10 bases lay outside the gene matches. Germline assignment: CDR1 MNHEY and CDR2 SVGEGT. This CDR3 has 17 residues. The CDR3 is CASSFRTSGKSYNEQFF. The CDR3 DNA sequence: TGTGCCAGCAGTTTCAGGACTAGCGGAAAGTCTTACAATGAGCAGTTCTTC.

There are many counts of this clone. The rearrangement links TRBV28 to TRBJ2-7; TRBD2 matches at 9 bases. Germline CDR1 and CDR2: MDHEN and SYDVKM. The CDR3 spans 15 residues. V trimming: 3 bases; J trimming: 3 bases; junction bases outside the gene matches: 6. The CDR3 is CASSLYSSGNYEQYF. For the CDR3, the DNA is TGTGCCAGCAGTTTGTATTCTAGCGGGAACTACGAGCAGTACTTC.

In its sample, this clone was seen once. The chain recombines TRBV5-4 with TRBJ2-2, with TRBD1 matching over 8 bases. This CDR3 is 17 amino acids long. Per the germline V gene, CDR1 is SGHNT and CDR2 is YYREEE (reference sequence). V lost 0 bases and J lost 7; bases outside the gene matches: 11. The CDR3 DNA sequence: TGTGCCAGCAGCTTGGGTCTTCCAGGGGGCAAAGGCGGGGAGCTGTTTTTT. Protein: CASSLGLPGGKGGELFF.

The chain combines TRBV12-3 or TRBV12-4 with TRBJ1-1; tentatively, D is TRBD1 (5 bases). This CDR3 spans 12 amino acids. Trimming removed 6 bases from V and 5 bases from J, with 10 bases in between. As DNA, the CDR3 is TGTGCCAGCAGACCAGGGTATACTGAAGCTTTCTTT. Its protein product is CASRPGYTEAFF.

This clone has only one observation. The rearrangement joins TRBV3-1 (or the pseudogene TRBV3-2) to TRBJ2-7; D not resolved. The germline V gene encodes CDR1 LGHDT and CDR2 YNNKEL (reference sequence). V lost 1 base and J 4 bases, leaving 14 bases between the germline ends. The CDR3 has 15 residues. CDR3: CASSQGSGAHYEQYF. In DNA form, the CDR3 reads TGTGCCAGCAGCCAAGGGTCCGGAGCTCATTACGAGCAGTACTTC.

V usage is TRBV28 and J usage is TRBJ2-7, with TRBD2 matching 13 bases. Germline V CDR1 and CDR2: MDHEN, SYDVKM. The CDR3 is made up of 17 amino acids. V trimming: 2 bases; J trimming: 1 base; junction bases outside the gene matches: 5. The CDR3 loop reads CASSLRGLAGLSYEQYF. The CDR3 nucleotides are TGTGCCAGCAGTTTAAGGGGACTAGCGGGATTATCCTACGAGCAGTACTTC.

The rearrangement uses TRBV11-3 and TRBJ2-7; TRBD2 aligns across 9 bases. V lost 2 bases and J lost 5; bases outside the gene matches: 7. The germline V gene has CDR1 SGHNT and CDR2 YENEEA. The CDR3 spans 15 residues. Written as DNA, the CDR3 is TGTGCCAGCAGCTTACAGGGATTAGCGGGAGACGAGCAGTACTTC. Amino acid sequence: CASSLQGLAGDEQYF. The whole variable domain, remainder taken from reference TRBV11-3 and TRBJ2-7, is EAGVVQSPRYKIIEKKQPVAFWCNPISGHNTLYWYLQNLGQGPELLIRYENEEAVDDSQLPKDRFSAERLKGVDSTLKIQPAELGDSAVYLCASSLQGLAGDEQYFGPGTRLTVT.

The chain combines TRBV28 with TRBJ1-1; D might be TRBD1 (5 bases). Germline values: CDR1 MDHEN, CDR2 SYDVKM. The V end was cut by 4 bases, the J end by 4 bases, with 13 bases between. This CDR3 has 14 residues. The chain's CDR3 is CASSSPRQTTEAFF. The CDR3 DNA follows: TGTGCCAGCAGTTCGCCCCGACAGACCACTGAAGCTTTCTTT.

V is TRBV18 and J is TRBJ2-2; a weak D match, TRBD1 (6 bases). Germline lookup yields CDR1 KGHSH and CDR2 LQKENI. The V end lost 1 base, the J end lost 4 bases, and 22 bases lay between the germline ends. There are 19 residues in the CDR3. As DNA, the CDR3 is TGTGCCAGCTCACCACGAGACCGGGACACGCGGAGCGGCACCGGGGAGCTGTTTTTT. Translated, it gives CASSPRDRDTRSGTGELFF. Full variable domain (remainder filled in from reference TRBV18 and TRBJ2-2): NAGVMQNPRHLVRRRGQEARLRCSPMKGHSHVYWYRQLPEEGLKFMVYLQKENIIDESGMPKERFSAEFPKEGPSILRIQQVVRGDSAAYFCASSPRDRDTRSGTGELFFGEGSRLTVL.

V gene TRBV6-1 combines with J gene TRBJ2-1; TRBD2 agrees at 8 bases. The CDR3 contains 14 residues. The germline CDR1 and CDR2 sequences are MNHNS and SASEGT. V was clipped by 3 bases and J by 8 bases; unmatched bases: 6. The CDR3 nucleotides are TGTGCCAGCAGTGAGAAGCGGGAGTACGATGAGCAGTTCTTC. The encoded protein is CASSEKREYDEQFF.

This chain connects TRBV10-3 to TRBJ2-7; 10 bases agree with TRBD1. Germline CDR1 and CDR2: ENHRY and SYGVKD. The CDR3 sequence is 14 residues long. V trimming: 8 bases; J trimming: 3 bases; junction bases outside the gene matches: 7. The DNA of the CDR3 is TGTGCCATCGGAGAGGGACAGGGGTTCTACGAGCAGTACTTC. Its translation is CAIGEGQGFYEQYF.

V usage is TRBV5-1 and J usage is TRBJ1-2; D is possibly TRBD1 (5 bases). Germline values: CDR1 SGHRS, CDR2 YFSETQ. This CDR3 contains 14 residues. Trimming removed 0 bases from V and 10 bases from J, with 16 bases in between. DNA for the CDR3: TGCGCCAGCAGCTTGGAGTTCCAGGGAGGGTACTACACCTTC. It specifies CASSLEFQGGYYTF. The variable domain in full, with the rest retrieved from reference TRBV5-1 and TRBJ1-2, is KAGVTQTPRYLIKTRGQQVTLSCSPISGHRSVSWYQQTPGQGLQFLFEYFSETQRNKGNFPGRFSGRQFSNSRSEMNVSTLELGDSALYLCASSLEFQGGYYTFGSGTRLTVV.